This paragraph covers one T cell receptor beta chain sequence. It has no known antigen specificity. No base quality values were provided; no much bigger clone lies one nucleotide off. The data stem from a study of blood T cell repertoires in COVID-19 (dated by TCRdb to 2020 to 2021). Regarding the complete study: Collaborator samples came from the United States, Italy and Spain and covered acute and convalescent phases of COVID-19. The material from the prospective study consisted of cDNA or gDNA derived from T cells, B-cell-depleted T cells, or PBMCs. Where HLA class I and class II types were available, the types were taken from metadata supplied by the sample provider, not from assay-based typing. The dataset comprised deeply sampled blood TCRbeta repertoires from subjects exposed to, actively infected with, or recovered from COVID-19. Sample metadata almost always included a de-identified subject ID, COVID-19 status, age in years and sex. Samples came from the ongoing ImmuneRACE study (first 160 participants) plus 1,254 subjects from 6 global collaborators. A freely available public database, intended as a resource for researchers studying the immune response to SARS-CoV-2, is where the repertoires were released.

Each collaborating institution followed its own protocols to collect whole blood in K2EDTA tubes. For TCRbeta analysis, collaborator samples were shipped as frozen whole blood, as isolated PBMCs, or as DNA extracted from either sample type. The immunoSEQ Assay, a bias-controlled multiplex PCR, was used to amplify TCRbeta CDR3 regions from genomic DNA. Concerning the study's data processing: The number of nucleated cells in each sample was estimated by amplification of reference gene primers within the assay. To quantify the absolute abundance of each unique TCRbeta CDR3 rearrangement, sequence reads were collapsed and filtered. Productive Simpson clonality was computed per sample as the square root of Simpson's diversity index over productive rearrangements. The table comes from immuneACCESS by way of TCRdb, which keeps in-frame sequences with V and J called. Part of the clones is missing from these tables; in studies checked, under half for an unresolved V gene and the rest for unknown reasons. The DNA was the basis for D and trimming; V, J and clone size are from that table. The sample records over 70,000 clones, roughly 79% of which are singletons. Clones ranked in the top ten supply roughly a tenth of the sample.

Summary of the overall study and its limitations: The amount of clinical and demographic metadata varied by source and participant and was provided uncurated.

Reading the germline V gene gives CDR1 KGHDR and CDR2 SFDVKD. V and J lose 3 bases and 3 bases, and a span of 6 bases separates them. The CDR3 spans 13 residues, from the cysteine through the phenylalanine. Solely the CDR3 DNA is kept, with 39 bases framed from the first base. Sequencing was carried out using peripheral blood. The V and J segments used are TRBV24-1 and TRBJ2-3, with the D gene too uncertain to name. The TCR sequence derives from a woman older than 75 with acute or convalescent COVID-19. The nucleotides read TGTGCCACCAGTGATCCCTTGACAGATACGCAGTATTTT. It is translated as CATSDPLTDTQYF.